A single sample is the source of the 28 T cell receptor beta chains below, sequenced in a study of blood T cell repertoires in COVID-19. The assay was immunoSEQ multiplex PCR, and TCRdb's table has in-frame clones only and misses some. The sample consists of roughly 250,000 clones, approximately 91% of them appearing once. The specimen was peripheral blood. The receptors shown here come from a woman aged 35 to 49 who had recovered from COVID-19.

The chain uses TRBV11-3 and TRBJ1-2, with TRBD1 matching over 10 bases. The CDR3 length is 14 residues. V lost 3 bases and J lost 6; bases outside the gene matches: 4. Looked up from germline, CDR1 is SGHNT and CDR2 is YENEEA. The CDR3 sequence: CASSLTGGVDGYTF. DNA for the CDR3: TGTGCCAGCAGCTTGACAGGGGGCGTTGATGGCTACACCTTC.

This chain links TRBV3-1 (or the pseudogene TRBV3-2) with TRBJ2-7; perhaps TRBD1 as D (5 bases). V was trimmed by 3 bases and J by 3 bases, leaving 15 bases between them. Germline lookup yields CDR1 LGHDT and CDR2 YNNKEL (reference sequence). This CDR3 comprises 15 residues. CDR3 protein: CASSQETAPFYEQYF. For the CDR3, the DNA is TGTGCCAGCAGCCAGGAGACAGCCCCTTTCTACGAGCAGTACTTC.

The rearrangement links TRBV5-6 to TRBJ1-2; 7 bases map to TRBD1. The CDR3 has 15 amino acids. CDR1 and CDR2 from the germline V gene are SGHDT and YYEEEE. The V segment lost 2 bases and the J segment 4 bases; nucleotides outside the gene matches: 8. The chain's CDR3 is CASSFGQEITYGYTF. The CDR3 coding sequence is TGTGCCAGCAGCTTCGGACAGGAGATTACCTATGGCTACACCTTC.

The chain combines TRBV19 with TRBJ1-6, with D possibly matching TRBD1 (6 bases). The V end lost 6 bases, the J end lost 7 bases, and 25 bases lay between the germline ends. CDR3 length equals 18 residues. Germline V CDR1 and CDR2: LNHDA, SQIVND (reference sequence). CDR3 residues: CASSSPFRGGNSNSPLHF. CDR3 bases: TGTGCCAGTAGCTCCCCTTTTCGTGGGGGCAATTCGAATTCACCCCTCCACTTT.

The chain uses TRBV7-3 and TRBJ2-4; a possible D gene is TRBD1 (5 bases). From germline, CDR1 is SGHTA and CDR2 FQGTGA. Between the trimmed V and J ends, which lost 5 bases and 8 bases, there was a span of 13 bases. This CDR3 is built from 13 residues. CDR3 in amino acids: CASSRQGGDIQYF. Here the CDR3 DNA reads TGTGCCAGCAGCCGGCAGGGCGGAGACATTCAGTACTTC.

V and J are TRBV20-1 and TRBJ2-3, with D tentatively TRBD1 (5 bases). CDR3 length: 17 amino acids. V lost 3 bases and J lost 2, with 21 bases in between. Germline CDR1 and CDR2: DFQATT and SNEGSKA (reference sequence). This chain's CDR3 is CSASSDGATFFTDTQYF. In DNA form, the CDR3 reads TGCAGTGCTAGTTCCGATGGGGCCACTTTTTTCACAGATACGCAGTATTTT.

The V call is TRBV6-5, the J call TRBJ1-2, with TRBD1 as a possible D gene (5 bases). V lost 9 bases to trimming and J lost 5 bases, with 13 bases between them. The CDR3 is 12 amino acids. CDR1 is MNHEY and CDR2 is SVGAGI in the germline V gene. The CDR3 here is CASYPGGYGYTF. CDR3 in DNA: TGTGCCAGTTACCCGGGGGGATATGGCTACACCTTC.

The chain carries TRBV6-6 and TRBJ1-6, with 8 bases that match TRBD1. V lost 5 bases and J lost 0; bases outside the gene matches: 12. Germline assignment: CDR1 MNHNY and CDR2 SVGAGI (reference sequence). The CDR3 runs 19 residues. This CDR3 reads CASSRGTGSLSSYNSPLHF. CDR3 bases: TGTGCCAGCAGTCGTGGGACAGGTTCCCTCAGCTCCTATAATTCACCCCTCCACTTT.

The rearrangement uses TRBV28 and TRBJ1-1, with D maybe TRBD1 (5 bases). The CDR3 length is 13 residues. Germline values: CDR1 MDHEN, CDR2 SYDVKM. V lost 6 bases to trimming and J lost 1 base, with 9 bases between them. The CDR3 DNA reads as TGTGCCAGCAGGGCGACAGCGAACACTGAAGCTTTCTTT. Translation: CASRATANTEAFF.

The CDR3 spells CATSRDLTGQDWGYGYTF. The CDR3, as DNA: TGTGCCACCAGCAGAGATCTTACGGGACAGGACTGGGGCTATGGCTACACCTTC. The chain combines TRBV15 with TRBJ1-2; 8 bases are a match to TRBD1. The CDR3 is 18 amino acids. The trim removed 0 bases at V and 4 bases at J, leaving 13 bases unmatched. Germline V gives CDR1 LNHNV, CDR2 YYDKDF (reference sequence).

The CDR3 reads CAISRGGGEETQYF. Here the CDR3 DNA reads TGTGCCATCAGTCGAGGCGGAGGAGAAGAGACCCAGTACTTC. The J gene is TRBJ2-5, the V gene TRBV10-3; TRBD2 is a possible D gene (5 bases). The CDR3 covers 14 residues. The germline CDR1 and CDR2 sequences are ENHRY and SYGVKD. Trimming took off 5 bases at V and 3 bases at J, with 13 bases between the two ends.

The rearrangement uses TRBV18 and TRBJ1-1; D gene uncertain. The CDR3 contains 14 residues. The germline gives CDR1 KGHSH, CDR2 LQKENI. V was pared by 2 bases and J by 7 bases, with 14 bases between. CDR3: CASSPVHMFGEAFF. In DNA form, the CDR3 reads TGTGCCAGCTCACCAGTCCATATGTTCGGTGAAGCTTTCTTT.

The V gene is TRBV9, the J gene TRBJ1-3; 10 bases match TRBD1. Germline CDR1 reads SGDLS; CDR2 reads YYNGEE. The CDR3 covers 15 residues. With 0 bases clipped from V and 3 bases from J, the junction kept 0 bases outside the gene matches. Written as DNA, the CDR3 is TGTGCCAGCAGCGTAGGGGACAGGGGTGGAAACACCATATATTTT. It codes for CASSVGDRGGNTIYF.

The DNA of the CDR3 is TGTGCCACCGGGGACAGGGTTGGAAACACCATATATTTT. Its protein product is CATGDRVGNTIYF. The chain employs TRBV14 and TRBJ1-3, with 9 bases identical to TRBD1. This CDR3 spans 13 amino acids. From germline, CDR1 is SGHDN and CDR2 FVKESK. V lost 10 bases and J lost 3; bases outside the gene matches: 4. The whole variable domain, filled in from reference TRBV14 and TRBJ1-3, reads EAGVTQFPSHSVIEKGQTVTLRCDPISGHDNLYWYRRVMGKEIKFLLHFVKESKQDESGMPNNRFLAERTGGTYSTLKVQPAELEDSGVYFCATGDRVGNTIYFGEGSWLTVV.

The rearrangement uses TRBV19 and TRBJ2-3, with D tentatively TRBD1 (6 bases). The CDR3 is 16 residues long. V was shortened by 6 bases and J by 0 bases, with 16 bases between the two germline ends. Per germline, CDR1 LNHDA and CDR2 SQIVND (reference sequence). CDR3 bases: TGTGCCAGTAGCCCCCGACAGGAAAGAAGCACAGATACGCAGTATTTT. Amino acids: CASSPRQERSTDTQYF.

The chain employs TRBV24-1 and TRBJ2-1; 9 nucleotides agree with TRBD1. The V segment lost 5 bases and the J segment 9 bases; nucleotides outside the gene matches: 10. There are 15 residues in the CDR3. Per the germline V gene, CDR1 is KGHDR and CDR2 is SFDVKD. CDR3 nucleotide sequence: TGTGCCACCAGTGTGTCGGGACAGGGAAAAGGTGAGCAGTTCTTC. Amino acids: CATSVSGQGKGEQFF.

The V call is TRBV19, the J call TRBJ2-6, with 7 bases matching TRBD1. Germline CDR1 and CDR2: LNHDA and SQIVND (reference sequence). V lost 4 bases and J lost 2; bases outside the gene matches: 8. The CDR3 runs 17 residues. CDR3: CASSKTATGTGANVLTF. The CDR3 DNA sequence: TGTGCCAGTAGTAAAACCGCGACAGGGACTGGGGCCAACGTCCTGACTTTC.

In this sample, this clone turned up many times. This chain links TRBV19 with TRBJ1-4; D is ambiguous. The V end was cut by 1 base, the J end by 8 bases, with 14 bases between. Germline CDR1 and CDR2: LNHDA and SQIVND (reference sequence). This CDR3 comprises 15 residues. CDR3 amino acids: CASSIGPWAGEKLFF. The CDR3 coding sequence is TGTGCCAGTAGTATAGGACCCTGGGCAGGAGAAAAACTGTTTTTT.

This clone was observed a handful of times. The J gene is TRBJ2-3, the V gene TRBV5-8; 8 bases agree with TRBD1. Germline CDR1 is SGHTS and CDR2 is YDEGEE. Germline trimming cut 4 bases from V and 0 bases from J; bases unmatched to any gene: 4. The CDR3 is made up of 15 amino acids. The CDR3 region is CASSADRGSTDTQYF. For the CDR3, the DNA is TGTGCCAGCAGCGCCGACAGGGGTAGCACAGATACGCAGTATTTT.

This clone was recorded once. The chain links TRBV6-2 or TRBV6-3 to TRBJ2-7, with TRBD2 matching 12 bases. This CDR3 is built from 17 residues. From germline, CDR1 is MNHEY and CDR2 SVGEGT. Trimming removed 3 bases from V and 5 bases from J; junction bases left unmatched: 11. The CDR3 DNA sequence: TGTGCCAGCAGTTATTGGCTGACTAGCGGGAGCAGGGACGAGCAGTACTTC. This translates into CASSYWLTSGSRDEQYF.

The chain has TRBV4-3 and TRBJ1-4; TRBD1 agrees at 10 bases. The V gene's germline CDR1 is LGHNA and CDR2 YSLEER. The trim removed 3 bases at V and 5 bases at J, leaving 0 bases unmatched. The CDR3 has 14 residues. Here the CDR3 reads CASSQTGGNEKLFF. The CDR3 coding sequence is TGCGCCAGCAGCCAGACAGGGGGCAATGAAAAACTGTTTTTT.

V gene TRBV6-6 combines with J gene TRBJ2-7; TRBD1 matches at 7 bases. Trimming cost V 6 bases and J 3 bases; bases outside gene matches: 8. The germline V gene has CDR1 MNHNY and CDR2 SVGAGI (reference sequence). This CDR3 contains 14 residues. This CDR3 reads CASSRTGIYYEQYF. CDR3 coding DNA: TGTGCCAGCAGCCGGACAGGAATCTACTACGAGCAGTACTTC.

The chain employs TRBV6-5 and TRBJ1-5; tentative D call: TRBD1 (6 bases). The CDR3 contains 14 residues. Germline lookup yields CDR1 MNHEY and CDR2 SVGAGI. V dropped 7 bases and J dropped 7 bases, with 17 bases sitting between them. CDR3: CASTRATGLQPQHF. For the CDR3, the DNA is TGTGCCAGCACCCGTGCAACAGGGTTACAGCCCCAGCATTTT.

This rearrangement joins TRBV9 to TRBJ1-2; 8 bases are a match to TRBD1. Germline V gene sequence: CDR1 SGDLS, CDR2 YYNGEE. The CDR3 totals 20 residues. J lost 5 bases, V lost 4 bases, and 25 bases had no gene match. CDR3 amino acids: CASSPSDRVLRVGLSYGYTF. The CDR3 DNA reads TGTGCCAGCAGCCCCTCGGACAGGGTTCTACGTGTTGGTCTCTCGTATGGCTACACCTTC.

This rearrangement joins TRBV12-3 or TRBV12-4 to TRBJ1-2; D remains unclear. The CDR3 is 13 residues long. Between the trimmed V and J ends, which lost 6 bases and 2 bases, there was a span of 10 bases. Here the CDR3 reads CASSSTVNYGYTF. CDR3 sequence (DNA): TGTGCCAGCAGCTCAACAGTGAACTATGGCTACACCTTC.

The V call is TRBV11-3, the J call TRBJ1-4; TRBD1 aligns across 10 bases. Germline loops: CDR1 SGHNT, CDR2 YENEEA. The CDR3 consists of 17 residues. J lost 4 bases, V lost 4 bases, and 9 bases had no gene match. CDR3 sequence reads: CASSYRPGQGSNEKLFF. CDR3 DNA sequence: TGTGCCAGCAGCTACCGTCCGGGACAGGGGAGTAATGAAAAACTGTTTTTT. Based on the CDR3 plus reference TRBV11-3 and TRBJ1-4, the full variable domain is EAGVVQSPRYKIIEKKQPVAFWCNPISGHNTLYWYLQNLGQGPELLIRYENEEAVDDSQLPKDRFSAERLKGVDSTLKIQPAELGDSAVYLCASSYRPGQGSNEKLFFGSGTQLSVL.

This chain joins TRBV11-1 and TRBJ1-3, with a possible D match to TRBD1 (5 bases). The germline CDR1 and CDR2 sequences are SGHAT and FQDESV (reference sequence). This CDR3 comprises 15 residues. The V and J ends lost 2 bases and 4 bases respectively, with 12 bases between them. CDR3 loop: CASSLQGKVGNTIYF. The CDR3 DNA follows: TGTGCCAGCAGCTTACAGGGAAAGGTAGGAAACACCATATATTTT.

The rearrangement links TRBV12-3 or TRBV12-4 to TRBJ2-7, with no clear D. With 4 bases removed from V and 3 bases from J, the gap between germline ends came to 10 bases. The CDR3 sequence is 13 residues long. CDR3 in DNA: TGTGCCAGCAGTTCTAGACCCAACTACGAGCAGTACTTC. This encodes CASSSRPNYEQYF.